This passage covers 4 T cell receptor beta chains from one sample sequenced in a study of cytomegalovirus exposure and HLA in healthy donors (dated by TCRdb to 2017 to 2019). Library method: the immunoSEQ multiplex PCR assay. For the multiplex PCR, a mixture combining 60 forward primers for TCR Vbeta segments and 13 reverse primers for TCR Jbeta segments was used. The table comes from immuneACCESS by way of TCRdb, which keeps in-frame sequences with V and J called. Part of the clones is missing from these tables; in studies checked, under half for an unresolved V gene and the rest for unknown reasons. Present in this sample are about 94,000 clones, around 73% of which were seen just once. Around 0.74% of the sample comes from the top ten. Input material: PBMCs. The receptors shown here come from a woman in her sixties or seventies in good health and CMV-seronegative.

With regard to this clone: At one boundary the junction diverges from the germline segment, which might be a read error. The chain recombines TRBV5-1 with TRBJ1-5; D might be TRBD1 (5 bases). The CDR3 has 14 residues. Per germline, CDR1 SGHRS and CDR2 YFSETQ. CDR3 amino acids: CASSPDISNQPQNF. The CDR3 region has the DNA TGCGCCAGCAGCCCGGACATTAGCAATCAGCCCCAGAATTTT. The full variable domain, rest sourced from reference TRBV5-1 and TRBJ1-5, is KAGVTQTPRYLIKTRGQQVTLSCSPISGHRSVSWYQQTPGQGLQFLFEYFSETQRNKGNFPGRFSGRQFSNSRSEMNVSTLELGDSALYLCASSPDISNQPQNFGDGTRLSIL.

This clone was seen only once. The chain carries TRBV10-3 and TRBJ1-2; 8 bases fit TRBD1. With V trimmed by 0 bases and J by 9 bases, 9 bases remained unmatched. Per germline, CDR1 ENHRY and CDR2 SYGVKD. This CDR3 spans 15 amino acids. The chain's CDR3 is CAISESRDRSPRYTF. CDR3 coding DNA: TGTGCCATCAGTGAGTCAAGGGACAGGTCCCCTCGCTACACCTTC.

The rearrangement joins TRBV6-9 to TRBJ2-1; 10 bases are shared with TRBD2. J lost 7 bases, V lost 4 bases, and 4 bases had no gene match. Germline assignment: CDR1 MNHGY and CDR2 SVAAGI. This CDR3 is 14 amino acids long. The CDR3 DNA follows: TGTGCCAGCAGTTCTAGCGGGAGCAGGAATGAGCAGTTCTTC. Protein sequence: CASSSSGSRNEQFF.

The chain is built from TRBV5-6 and TRBJ2-5; TRBD2 is a possible D gene (6 bases). V lost 4 bases to trimming and J lost 6 bases, with 22 bases between them. This CDR3 has 16 amino acids. Per the germline V gene, CDR1 is SGHDT and CDR2 is YYEEEE. The CDR3 sequence: CASSKPGLGLAKTQYF. As DNA, the CDR3 is TGTGCCAGCAGCAAACCGGGACTGGGGTTAGCGAAGACCCAGTACTTC. Drawing the rest from reference TRBV5-6 and TRBJ2-5, the complete variable domain is DAGVTQSPTHLIKTRGQQVTLRCSPKSGHDTVSWYQQALGQGPQFIFQYYEEEERQRGNFPDRFSGHQFPNYSSELNVNALLLGDSALYLCASSKPGLGLAKTQYFGPGTRLLVL.